This TCR beta chain stems from a study of cytomegalovirus exposure and HLA in healthy donors. Germline V gene data show CDR1 as SGHTA and CDR2 as FQGNSA. The V gene end was trimmed by 4 bases and the J gene end by 2 bases; junction bases not matched to a gene: 5. The CDR3 is 15 residues long. The primer mix had 60 Vbeta and 13 Jbeta primers. The assay was immunoSEQ multiplex PCR, and TCRdb's table has in-frame clones only and misses some. The repertoire includes 100,000 to 150,000 clones, 80% to 85% of them detected once, and 0.9% to 1.2% sits in the top ten. This clone was seen more than once but under ten times. Its antigen is currently unknown. Study-wide results and limits: For TCR beta chains, V- and J-gene trimming was later linked to a missense DCLRE1C variant. Sequences of the TCR beta chain were said to predict the HLA-A and HLA-B alleles of most subjects accurately. Some highly shared sequence variants likely arose as a pipeline artifact.

J is TRBJ2-3 and V is TRBV7-2, with 8 bases identical to TRBD2. The source is a woman in her twenties or thirties in good health and CMV-seronegative. Material: PBMCs. The CDR3 DNA reads TGTGCCAGCAGCTCAGCTAGCGGGCCCACAGATACGCAGTATTTT. Encoded protein: CASSSASGPTDTQYF.